These 16 T cell receptor beta chains were sequenced from one sample in a study of blood T cell repertoires in COVID-19. This table comes from immunoSEQ multiplex PCR, and its TCRdb copy is limited to in-frame clones, with some not included. The top ten hold 4.3% of the sample, which has 100,000 to 130,000 clones, 80% to 85% seen once. Specimen: peripheral blood. The receptors shown here come from a man in his sixties or seventies with acute or convalescent COVID-19.

This CDR3 is CASSWGDYSYEQYF. CDR3 nucleotides: TGCGCCAGCAGCTGGGGGGACTACTCCTACGAGCAGTACTTC. The chain links TRBV5-1 to TRBJ2-7; 7 bases fit TRBD2. Germline loops: CDR1 SGHRS, CDR2 YFSETQ. V dropped 3 bases and J dropped 0; count of bases not matched to a gene: 3. The CDR3 runs 14 residues.

V gene TRBV19 combines with J gene TRBJ2-2, with 9 bases lining up with TRBD2. The trim removed 3 bases at V and 1 base at J, leaving 3 bases unmatched. Per the germline V gene, CDR1 is LNHDA and CDR2 is SQIVND (reference sequence). The CDR3 contains 16 residues. CDR3 sequence reads: CASSISSGVNTGELFF. CDR3 nucleotides: TGTGCCAGTAGTATCTCTAGCGGGGTGAACACCGGGGAGCTGTTTTTT.

This chain connects TRBV27 to TRBJ2-7; tentative D call: TRBD2 (7 bases). The CDR3 totals 14 residues. Per germline, CDR1 MNHEY and CDR2 SMNVEV (reference sequence). Trimming pared 0 bases from V and 3 bases from J, leaving 9 bases between. CDR3: CASSLSRGLYEQYF. CDR3 DNA: TGTGCCAGCAGTTTATCGCGGGGGCTCTACGAGCAGTACTTC.

In this sample, this clone turned up a few times. The V gene is TRBV4-2, the J gene TRBJ1-3; D is ambiguous. Trimming took 0 bases from V and 1 from J, leaving 16 bases between them. Per germline, CDR1 LGHNA and CDR2 YNFKEQ. The CDR3 covers 18 residues. CDR3 coding DNA: TGTGCCAGCAGCCAAGATAGCCTTGTCGCGGGATCTGGAAACACCATATATTTT. Encoded protein: CASSQDSLVAGSGNTIYF.

J is TRBJ1-2 and V is TRBV27, with a tentative D call TRBD1 (5 bases). Per germline, CDR1 MNHEY and CDR2 SMNVEV (reference sequence). This CDR3 region has 14 residues. V lost 4 bases and J 7 bases, leaving 16 bases between the germline ends. The CDR3, as DNA: TGTGCCAGCAGTTCAGGGCCTCGGACCACTGGCTACACCTTC. It codes for CASSSGPRTTGYTF.

This rearrangement joins TRBV6-5 to TRBJ2-1, with D maybe TRBD1 (5 bases). This CDR3 is built from 13 residues. Germline CDR1 is MNHEY and CDR2 is SVGAGI. Deletions cut 2 bases from V and 4 bases from J, with 6 bases between. The chain's CDR3 is CASSYRGYNEQFF. The CDR3 DNA is TGTGCCAGCAGTTACAGGGGTTACAATGAGCAGTTCTTC.

The gene calls are TRBV6-5 and TRBJ1-2, with 7 positions matching TRBD1. The germline V gene has CDR1 MNHEY and CDR2 SVGAGI. CDR3 length equals 14 residues. V shed 6 bases and J 1 base; nucleotides not matched to a gene: 5. The CDR3 nucleotides are TGTGCCAGCAGATCGGGACAGAATAACTATGGCTACACCTTC. It codes for CASRSGQNNYGYTF.

The chain uses TRBV24-1 and TRBJ1-5, with D hard to call. The CDR3 totals 13 residues. CDR1 is KGHDR and CDR2 is SFDVKD in the germline V gene. V lost 5 bases to trimming and J lost 0 bases, with 4 bases between them. CDR3: CATSAYSNQPQHF. CDR3 nucleotide sequence: TGTGCCACCAGTGCTTATAGCAATCAGCCCCAGCATTTT.

The rearrangement uses TRBV19 and TRBJ2-3; 10 bases are a match to TRBD1. CDR3 size: 16 residues. From germline, CDR1 is LNHDA and CDR2 SQIVND (reference sequence). The V gene end was trimmed by 5 bases and the J gene end by 6 bases; junction bases not matched to a gene: 11. In nucleotides, the CDR3 is TGTGCCAGTAGTCCCCGGGACAGGGGAGATTCGGATACGCAGTATTTT. Translating gives CASSPRDRGDSDTQYF.

V is TRBV27 and J is TRBJ1-2; D gene uncertain. V was trimmed by 3 bases and J by 2 bases, leaving 7 bases between them. The germline CDR1 and CDR2 sequences are MNHEY and SMNVEV (reference sequence). This CDR3 is built from 13 residues. The CDR3 DNA sequence: TGTGCCAGCAGTTTCAGGAGGAACTATGGCTACACCTTC. Translated: CASSFRRNYGYTF.

The chain couples TRBV7-9 to TRBJ1-6, with 8 bases aligning to TRBD1. V dropped 5 bases and J dropped 3; count of bases not matched to a gene: 12. The germline CDR1 and CDR2 sequences are SEHNR and FQNEAQ (reference sequence). This CDR3 spans 18 amino acids. DNA of the CDR3: TGTGCCAGCAGCACCTCAGGGGGCCGAATCCTCTATAATTCACCCCTCCACTTT. This codes for CASSTSGGRILYNSPLHF.

This clone was found once. As DNA, the CDR3 is TGTGCCAGCAGCTTACCAACAGGGGCGAACACTGAAGCTTTCTTT. Translated: CASSLPTGANTEAFF. This sequence joins TRBV5-4 and TRBJ1-1, with TRBD1 matching over 7 bases. The germline CDR1 and CDR2 sequences are SGHNT and YYREEE (reference sequence). V dropped 2 bases and J dropped 1; count of bases not matched to a gene: 5. The CDR3 loop spans 15 amino acids.

The V call is TRBV25-1, the J call TRBJ2-5; D might be TRBD1 (7 bases). This CDR3 is built from 13 residues. Trimming took 6 bases from V and 3 from J, leaving 11 bases between them. Germline values: CDR1 MGHDK, CDR2 SYGVNS. CDR3 DNA sequence: TGTGCCAGCAGGGGCGGGACAGAAGAGACCCAGTACTTC. This translates into CASRGGTEETQYF.

This sequence joins TRBV9 and TRBJ2-1, with TRBD2 matching over 7 bases. This CDR3 spans 15 amino acids. The germline gives CDR1 SGDLS, CDR2 YYNGEE. The junction had 3 bases not matched to a gene; V was cut back by 1 base and J by 2 bases. CDR3 in amino acids: CASSVLAAPYNEQFF. The DNA of the CDR3 is TGTGCCAGCAGCGTACTAGCGGCCCCCTACAATGAGCAGTTCTTC. The full variable domain, with the rest looked up from reference TRBV9 and TRBJ2-1, is DSGVTQTPKHLITATGQRVTLRCSPRSGDLSVYWYQQSLDQGLQFLIQYYNGEERAKGNILERFSAQQFPDLHSELNLSSLELGDSALYFCASSVLAAPYNEQFFGPGTRLTVL.

This clone occurred a few times. The rearrangement uses TRBV2 and TRBJ2-1; 7 bases align to TRBD1. This CDR3 region has 14 residues. Germline trimming cut 9 bases from V and 4 bases from J; bases unmatched to any gene: 9. Per germline, CDR1 SNHLY and CDR2 FYNNEI. The CDR3 DNA sequence: TGTGCCAGGATAACGGGACAGCCTTACAATGAGCAGTTCTTC. This translates into CARITGQPYNEQFF.

This chain connects TRBV6-4 to TRBJ2-7; 9 nucleotides match TRBD1. This CDR3 region has 15 residues. The ends lost 9 bases at V and 4 bases at J; junction bases unmatched: 13. Germline assignment: CDR1 MRHNA and CDR2 SNTAGT. The CDR3 DNA reads TGTGCCAGAAGGACAGGGGTAAACCCTTTTTACGAGCAGTACTTC. Amino acid sequence: CARRTGVNPFYEQYF.